This T cell receptor (beta chain) was identified in a study of cytomegalovirus exposure and HLA in healthy donors. The wider study: The platform used for the roughly 130 validation repertoires matched that of the 666 first-cohort repertoires, a later analysis reported.

The validation cohort, a group of 100 to 150 subjects, included the donors and was separate from the roughly 670-subject first cohort. The method was immunoSEQ multiplex PCR; TCRdb's version includes in-frame clones alone and lacks a portion of them. The repertoire holds about 120,000 clones, approximately 89% seen once, with approximately 1.1% in the top ten. V shed 3 bases and J 1 base; nucleotides not matched to a gene: 10. Germline lookup yields CDR1 LNHNV and CDR2 YYDKDF (reference sequence). The CDR3 extends over 17 amino acids. General observations from the study: A few of the chains that were CMV-associated were confirmed in vitro to be specific for CMV antigens.

As for this clone: Its antigen is not known.

The chain has TRBV15 and TRBJ2-7; 9 bases align to TRBD2. Sequenced material: PBMCs. The receptor was isolated from a woman in her late teens or twenties in good health and CMV-seronegative. The CDR3 reads CATSSSGRGSESYEQYF. The CDR3 DNA sequence: TGTGCCACCAGCAGTAGCGGGAGAGGGTCCGAATCCTACGAGCAGTACTTC.